This T cell receptor (beta chain) is drawn from a study of cytomegalovirus exposure and HLA in healthy donors. Study-level information: As released early, the data held roughly 85 million unique TCRs from HLA-typed donors. General study findings and limits: There were several of the most significant clusters that appeared linked to common viral pathogens in a later analysis. Sequencing depth across donors, presence/absence analyses assumed, was roughly uniform. Association with HLA alleles at 0.05 false discovery rate was found for approximately 18,000 TCR beta sequences in a later analysis.

V dropped 7 bases and J dropped 7 bases, with 14 bases sitting between them. Germline CDR1 and CDR2: ENHRY and SYGVKD. CDR3 size: 13 residues. As concerns this clone: Its antigen is unidentified.

PCR used 60 Vbeta primers and 13 Jbeta primers. Here immunoSEQ multiplex PCR was the method, and the copy in TCRdb shows in-frame clones only, minus some. The sample lists 150,000 to 200,000 clones, 68% occurring once. Sample: PBMCs. The TCR comes from a woman under 30 in good health and CMV-seropositive. The V gene is TRBV10-3, the J gene TRBJ2-1, with D unresolved. The chain's CDR3 is CAITFGPSNEQFF. CDR3 DNA: TGTGCCATCACTTTTGGGCCGAGTAATGAGCAGTTCTTC.